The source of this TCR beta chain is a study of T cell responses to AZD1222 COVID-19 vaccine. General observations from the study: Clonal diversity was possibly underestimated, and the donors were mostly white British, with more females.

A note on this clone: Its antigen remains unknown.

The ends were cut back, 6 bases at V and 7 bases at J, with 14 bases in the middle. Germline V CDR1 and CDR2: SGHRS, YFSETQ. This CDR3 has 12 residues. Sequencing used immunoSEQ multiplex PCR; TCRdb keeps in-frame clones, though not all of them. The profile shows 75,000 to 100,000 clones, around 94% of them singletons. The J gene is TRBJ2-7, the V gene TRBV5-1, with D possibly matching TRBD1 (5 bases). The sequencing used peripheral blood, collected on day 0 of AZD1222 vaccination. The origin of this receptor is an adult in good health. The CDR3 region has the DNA TGCGCCAGCACGGACATGCCCTTTGAGCAGTACTTC. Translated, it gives CASTDMPFEQYF.